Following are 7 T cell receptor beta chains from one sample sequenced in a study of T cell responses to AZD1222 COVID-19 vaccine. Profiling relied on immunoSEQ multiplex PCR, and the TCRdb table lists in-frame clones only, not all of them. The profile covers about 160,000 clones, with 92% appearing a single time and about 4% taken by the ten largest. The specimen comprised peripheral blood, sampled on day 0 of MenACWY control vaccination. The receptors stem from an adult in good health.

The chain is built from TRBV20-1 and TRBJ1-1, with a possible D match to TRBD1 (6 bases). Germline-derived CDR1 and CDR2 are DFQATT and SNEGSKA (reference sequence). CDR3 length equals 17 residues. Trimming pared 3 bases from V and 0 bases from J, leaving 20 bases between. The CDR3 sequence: CSASFRGALGMNTEAFF. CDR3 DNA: TGCAGTGCTAGTTTCAGGGGCGCATTAGGGATGAACACTGAAGCTTTCTTT.

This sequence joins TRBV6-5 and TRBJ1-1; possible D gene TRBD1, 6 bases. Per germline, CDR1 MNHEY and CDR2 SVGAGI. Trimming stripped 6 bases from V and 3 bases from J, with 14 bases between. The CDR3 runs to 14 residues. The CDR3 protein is CASREDSRYTEAFF. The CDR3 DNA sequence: TGTGCCAGCAGGGAGGACAGCCGGTACACTGAAGCTTTCTTT.

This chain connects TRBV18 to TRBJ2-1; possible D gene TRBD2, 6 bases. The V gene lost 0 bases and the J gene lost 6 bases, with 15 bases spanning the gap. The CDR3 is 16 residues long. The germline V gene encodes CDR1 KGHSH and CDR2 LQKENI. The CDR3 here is CASSPPNPGSSNEQFF. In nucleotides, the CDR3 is TGTGCCAGCTCACCACCAAATCCCGGGAGCTCCAATGAGCAGTTCTTC. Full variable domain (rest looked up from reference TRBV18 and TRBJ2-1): NAGVMQNPRHLVRRRGQEARLRCSPMKGHSHVYWYRQLPEEGLKFMVYLQKENIIDESGMPKERFSAEFPKEGPSILRIQQVVRGDSAAYFCASSPPNPGSSNEQFFGPGTRLTVL.

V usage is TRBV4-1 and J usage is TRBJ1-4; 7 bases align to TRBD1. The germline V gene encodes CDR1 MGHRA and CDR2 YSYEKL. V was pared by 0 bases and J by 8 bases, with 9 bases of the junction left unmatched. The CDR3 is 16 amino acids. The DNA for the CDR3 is TGCGCCAGCAGCCAAGATCGGAAAGGGGGCGAGGAAAAACTGTTTTTT. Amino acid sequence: CASSQDRKGGEEKLFF.

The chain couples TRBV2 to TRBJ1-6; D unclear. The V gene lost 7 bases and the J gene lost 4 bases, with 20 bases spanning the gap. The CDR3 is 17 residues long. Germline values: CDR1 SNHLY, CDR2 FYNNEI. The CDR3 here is CASTPGPTGPYNSPLHF. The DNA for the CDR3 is TGTGCCAGCACCCCCGGACCCACTGGCCCTTATAATTCACCCCTCCACTTT.

The CDR3 sequence is CASSLGQGENQPQHF. For the CDR3, the DNA is TGTGCCAGCAGCTTAGGGCAGGGGGAGAATCAGCCCCAGCATTTT. The chain couples TRBV7-2 to TRBJ1-5; TRBD1 agrees at 7 bases. V dropped 1 base and J dropped 4; count of bases not matched to a gene: 4. Germline V gene lookup returns CDR1 SGHTA and CDR2 FQGNSA. The length of the CDR3 is 15 residues.

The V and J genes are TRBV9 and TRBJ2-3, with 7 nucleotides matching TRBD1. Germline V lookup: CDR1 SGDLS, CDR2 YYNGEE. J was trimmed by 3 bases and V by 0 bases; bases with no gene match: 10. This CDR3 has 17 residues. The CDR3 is CASSVELRGQGTDTQYF. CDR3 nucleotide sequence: TGTGCCAGCAGCGTAGAGTTGAGGGGGCAGGGAACAGATACGCAGTATTTT.